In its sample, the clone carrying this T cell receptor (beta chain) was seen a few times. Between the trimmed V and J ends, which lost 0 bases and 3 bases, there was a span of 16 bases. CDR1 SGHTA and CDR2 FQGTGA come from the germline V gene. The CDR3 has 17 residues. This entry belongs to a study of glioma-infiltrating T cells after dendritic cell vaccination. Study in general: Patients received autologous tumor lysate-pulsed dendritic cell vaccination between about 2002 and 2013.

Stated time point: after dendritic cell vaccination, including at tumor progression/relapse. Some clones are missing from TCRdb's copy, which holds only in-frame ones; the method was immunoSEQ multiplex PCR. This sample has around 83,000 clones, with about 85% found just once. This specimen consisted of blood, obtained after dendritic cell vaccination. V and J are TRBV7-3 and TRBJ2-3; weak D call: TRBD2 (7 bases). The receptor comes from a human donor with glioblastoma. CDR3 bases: TGTGCCAGCAGCTTAACGCCGGGGGGCGCCTATACAGATACGCAGTATTTT. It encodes CASSLTPGGAYTDTQYF.